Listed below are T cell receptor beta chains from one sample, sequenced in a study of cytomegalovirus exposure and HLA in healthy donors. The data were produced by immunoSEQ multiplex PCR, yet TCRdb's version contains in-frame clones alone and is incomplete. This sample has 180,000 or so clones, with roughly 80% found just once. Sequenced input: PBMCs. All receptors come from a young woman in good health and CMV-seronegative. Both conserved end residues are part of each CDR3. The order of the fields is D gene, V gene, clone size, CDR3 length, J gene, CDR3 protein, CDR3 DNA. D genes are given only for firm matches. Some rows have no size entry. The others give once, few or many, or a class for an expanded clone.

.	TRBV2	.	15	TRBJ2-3	CASSEDRLQTDTQYF	TGTGCCAGCAGTGAAGACAGGCTACAGACAGATACGCAGTATTTT
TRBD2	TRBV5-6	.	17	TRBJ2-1	CASSLAGRQGSYNEQFF	TGTGCCAGCAGCTTGGCCGGGAGGCAAGGGTCCTACAATGAGCAGTTCTTC
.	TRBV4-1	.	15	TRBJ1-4	CASSQDTTTNEKLFF	TGCGCCAGCAGCCAGGACACGACAACTAATGAAAAACTGTTTTTT
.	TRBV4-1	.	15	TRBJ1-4	CASSQPPGGGEKLFF	TGCGCCAGCAGCCAACCTCCCGGTGGGGGCGAAAAACTGTTTTTT
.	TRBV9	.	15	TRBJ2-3	CASSALQGGADAQYF	TGTGCCAGCAGCGCCCTACAGGGTGGGGCAGATGCGCAGTATTTT
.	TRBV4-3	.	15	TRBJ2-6	CASSQPGVGANVLTF	TGCGCCAGCAGCCAACCCGGGGTTGGGGCCAACGTCCTGACTTTC
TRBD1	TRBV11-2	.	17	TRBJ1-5	CASSPKGTGYSNQPQHF	TGTGCCAGCAGCCCGAAAGGGACAGGGTATAGCAATCAGCCCCAGCATTTT
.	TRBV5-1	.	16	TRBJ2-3	CASSLEGRTSTDTQYF	TGCGCCAGCAGCTTGGAAGGGAGAACTAGCACAGATACGCAGTATTTT
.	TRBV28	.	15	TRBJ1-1	CASSLGRGTYTEAFF	TGTGCCAGCAGTTTAGGGAGGGGAACTTACACTGAAGCTTTCTTT
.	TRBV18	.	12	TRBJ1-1	CASSPGQTEAFF	TGTGCCAGCTCCCCAGGGCAAACTGAAGCTTTCTTT
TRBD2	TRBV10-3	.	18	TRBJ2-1	CAISGQGVGGLANNEQFF	TGTGCCATCAGTGGACAGGGAGTAGGGGGACTAGCGAACAATGAGCAGTTCTTC
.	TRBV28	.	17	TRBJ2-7	CASSLGNGLQLPYEQYF	TGTGCCAGCAGTTTAGGCAACGGACTACAATTACCCTACGAGCAGTACTTC
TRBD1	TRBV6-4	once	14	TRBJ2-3	CARGERQGTDTQYF	TGTGCCAGGGGTGAGAGACAGGGGACAGATACGCAGTATTTT
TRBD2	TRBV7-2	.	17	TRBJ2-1	CASSLAARLAGMNEQFF	TGTGCCAGCAGCTTAGCTGCAAGACTAGCGGGTATGAATGAGCAGTTCTTC
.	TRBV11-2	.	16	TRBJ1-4	CASSALAGAANEKLFF	TGTGCCAGCAGCGCACTGGCGGGGGCTGCTAATGAAAAACTGTTTTTT
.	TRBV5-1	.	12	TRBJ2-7	CASSLEADEQYF	TGCGCCAGCAGCTTGGAAGCGGACGAGCAGTACTTC
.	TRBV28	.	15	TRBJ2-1	CASSSGERDYNEQFF	TGTGCCAGCAGTTCGGGGGAGCGTGACTACAATGAGCAGTTCTTC
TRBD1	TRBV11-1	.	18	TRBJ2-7	CASSLGSDRGRIPYEQYF	TGTGCCAGCAGCTTAGGCTCGGACAGGGGTAGGATCCCCTACGAGCAGTACTTC
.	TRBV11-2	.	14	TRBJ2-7	CASSLVSGVVEQYF	TGTGCCAGCAGCTTAGTGTCGGGAGTGGTGGAGCAGTACTTC
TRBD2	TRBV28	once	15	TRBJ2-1	CASSETSGRAYEQFF	TGTGCCAGCAGTGAGACTAGCGGGAGGGCTTATGAGCAGTTCTTC
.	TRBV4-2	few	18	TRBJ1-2	CASSQEQQAGPVFNGYTF	TGTGCCAGCAGCCAAGAACAACAGGCCGGCCCTGTATTTAATGGCTACACCTTC
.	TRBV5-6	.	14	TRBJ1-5	CASSPYRSNQPQHF	TGTGCCAGCAGCCCCTACAGGAGCAATCAGCCCCAGCATTTT
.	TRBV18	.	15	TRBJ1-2	CASSPPGQGNYGYTF	TGTGCCAGCTCACCACCCGGCCAGGGTAACTATGGCTACACCTTC
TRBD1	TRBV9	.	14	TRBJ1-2	CASSPGQGNYGYTF	TGTGCCAGCAGCCCGGGACAGGGGAACTATGGCTACACCTTC
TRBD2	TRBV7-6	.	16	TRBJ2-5	CASSLSGAGAQETQYF	TGTGCCAGCAGCTTAAGTGGAGCGGGGGCACAAGAGACCCAGTACTTC
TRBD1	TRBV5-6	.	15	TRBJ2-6	CASSEGAAGANVLTF	TGTGCCAGCAGCGAGGGGGCAGCTGGGGCCAACGTCCTGACTTTC
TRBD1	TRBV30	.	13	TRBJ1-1	CAWSDVRDRPAFF	TGTGCCTGGAGTGACGTTCGGGACAGGCCCGCTTTCTTT
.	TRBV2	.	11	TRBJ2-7	CASRAAYEQYF	TGTGCCAGCAGGGCTGCTTACGAGCAGTACTTC
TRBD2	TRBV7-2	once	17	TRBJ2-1	CASSPFLGSGIYNEQFF	TGTGCCAGCAGCCCCTTTCTGGGTAGCGGGATCTACAATGAGCAGTTCTTC
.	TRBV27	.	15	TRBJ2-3	CASTWGKEYTDTQYF	TGTGCCAGCACTTGGGGCAAAGAATACACAGATACGCAGTATTTT
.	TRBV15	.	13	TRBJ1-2	CATSSDRNYGYTF	TGTGCCACCAGCAGCGACAGGAACTATGGCTACACCTTC
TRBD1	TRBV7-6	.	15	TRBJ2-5	CASGKHPGQQETQYF	TGTGCCAGCGGGAAACATCCGGGACAGCAAGAGACCCAGTACTTC
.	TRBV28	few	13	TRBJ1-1	CASSLSSNTEAFF	TGTGCCAGCAGTTTATCGTCCAACACTGAAGCTTTCTTT
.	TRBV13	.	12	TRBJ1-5	CASSRGGGPQHF	TGTGCCAGCAGCCGGGGTGGTGGGCCCCAGCATTTT
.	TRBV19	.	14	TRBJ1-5	CASSIVAEGQPQHF	TGTGCCAGTAGTATTGTGGCAGAGGGCCAGCCCCAGCATTTT
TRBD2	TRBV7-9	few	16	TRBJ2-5	CASSFSTSGGQETQYF	TGTGCCAGCAGCTTCTCTACTAGCGGGGGCCAAGAGACCCAGTACTTC
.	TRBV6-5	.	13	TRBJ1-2	CASSPQGTYGYTF	TGTGCCAGCAGCCCACAGGGAACCTATGGCTACACCTTC
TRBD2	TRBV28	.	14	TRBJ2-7	CASSRLAGAYEQYF	TGTGCCAGCAGTCGGCTAGCGGGGGCCTACGAGCAGTACTTC
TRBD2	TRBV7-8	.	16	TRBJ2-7	CASSLRTSGSSYEQYF	TGTGCCAGCAGCTTACGGACTAGCGGGAGTTCTTACGAGCAGTACTTC
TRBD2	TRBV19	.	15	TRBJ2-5	CASRCGGPMAETQYF	TGTGCCAGTAGATGCGGGGGGCCAATGGCAGAGACCCAGTACTTC
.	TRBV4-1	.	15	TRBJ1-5	CASSQTTGNNQPQHF	TGCGCCAGCAGCCAAACGACAGGAAACAATCAGCCCCAGCATTTT
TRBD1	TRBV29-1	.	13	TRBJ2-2	CSARTGGPGELFF	TGCAGCGCTAGGACAGGGGGCCCCGGGGAGCTGTTTTTT
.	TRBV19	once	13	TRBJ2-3	CASSIVSPDTQYF	TGTGCCAGTAGTATAGTCTCTCCAGATACGCAGTATTTT
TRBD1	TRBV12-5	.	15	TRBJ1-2	CASGPTGAWNYGYTF	TGTGCTAGTGGTCCGACAGGGGCCTGGAACTATGGCTACACCTTC
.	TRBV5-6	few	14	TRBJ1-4	CASSSGSQRGKLFF	TGTGCCAGCAGCTCGGGGTCTCAACGGGGAAAACTGTTTTTT
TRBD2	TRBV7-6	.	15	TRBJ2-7	CASSTLAGGIHEQYF	TGTGCCAGCAGCACCTTAGCGGGAGGTATCCACGAGCAGTACTTC
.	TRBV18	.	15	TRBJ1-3	CASSPPGARGNTIYF	TGTGCCAGCTCACCACCGGGCGCGAGAGGAAACACCATATATTTT
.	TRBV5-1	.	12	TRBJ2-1	CASSPHSGEQFF	TGCGCCAGCAGCCCTCATAGCGGTGAGCAGTTCTTC
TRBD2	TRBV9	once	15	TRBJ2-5	CASSAAGGQGETQYF	TGTGCCAGCAGCGCGGCGGGAGGGCAGGGTGAGACCCAGTACTTC
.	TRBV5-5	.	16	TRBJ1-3	CASSPRPGEAGNTIYF	TGTGCCAGCAGCCCGAGGCCGGGGGAAGCTGGAAACACCATATATTTT
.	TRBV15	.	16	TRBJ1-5	CATSREGGGVGQPQHF	TGTGCCACCAGCAGAGAAGGAGGAGGGGTGGGTCAGCCCCAGCATTTT
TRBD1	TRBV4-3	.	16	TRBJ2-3	CASSQEQGQSTDTQYF	TGCGCCAGCAGCCAAGAACAGGGGCAGAGCACAGATACGCAGTATTTT
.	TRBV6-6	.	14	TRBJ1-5	CASSRQLNTQPQHF	TGTGCCAGCAGTAGACAGCTTAATACACAGCCCCAGCATTTT
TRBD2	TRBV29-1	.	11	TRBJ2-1	CSVLTSGRGFF	TGCAGCGTGCTGACTAGCGGTCGGGGGTTCTTC
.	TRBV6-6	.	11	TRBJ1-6	CASRSDSPLHF	TGTGCCAGCAGGAGCGATTCACCCCTCCACTTT
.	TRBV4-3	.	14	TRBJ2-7	CASSQEGRGYEQYF	TGCGCCAGCAGCCAAGAGGGCAGGGGCTACGAGCAGTACTTC
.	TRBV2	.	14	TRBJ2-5	CASSARTNQETQYF	TGTGCCAGCAGCGCACGGACTAACCAAGAGACCCAGTACTTC
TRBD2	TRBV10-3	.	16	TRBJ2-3	CAISERTSGDADTQYF	TGTGCCATCAGTGAGAGGACTAGCGGGGACGCAGATACGCAGTATTTT
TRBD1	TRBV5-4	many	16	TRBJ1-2	CASSLAGGNQNYGYTF	TGTGCCAGCAGCTTAGCAGGGGGCAATCAAAACTATGGCTACACCTTC
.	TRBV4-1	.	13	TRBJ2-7	CASSQVSVDEQYF	TGCGCCAGCAGCCAAGTATCGGTGGACGAGCAGTACTTC